These 28 T cell receptor beta chains were sequenced from one sample in a study of shared clonotypes between healthy human individuals. TCRdb keeps only in-frame clones here, not all; method: immunoSEQ multiplex PCR. Of about 320,000 clones listed, around 87% are singletons. Sequencing used memory CD8+ T cells sorted from blood. Subset given: CD45RO+ cells pooled with CCR7-negative TemRA cells. These receptors were collected from a man aged 18 to 29 in good health.

In its sample, this clone was seen once. Other DNA sequences in the same sample also yield this CDR3. The J gene is TRBJ2-7, the V gene TRBV5-6; D may be TRBD2 (5 bases). Trimming took 10 bases from V and 0 from J, leaving 11 bases between them. From germline, CDR1 is SGHDT and CDR2 YYEEEE. This CDR3 spans 12 amino acids. The CDR3 nucleotides read TGTGCCTCATCGGGGAGCTCCTACGAGCAGTACTTC. Translation: CASSGSSYEQYF. The complete variable domain, with remaining parts taken from reference TRBV5-6 and TRBJ2-7, reads DAGVTQSPTHLIKTRGQQVTLRCSPKSGHDTVSWYQQALGQGPQFIFQYYEEEERQRGNFPDRFSGHQFPNYSSELNVNALLLGDSALYLCASSGSSYEQYFGPGTRLTVT.

This clone is a singleton in its sample. The chain recombines TRBV6-5 with TRBJ2-3, with 10 bases identical to TRBD2. The CDR3 covers 15 residues. The germline gives CDR1 MNHEY, CDR2 SVGAGI. Germline trimming cut 0 bases from V and 7 bases from J; bases unmatched to any gene: 4. The CDR3 nucleotides read TGTGCCAGCAGTTACTCGGCTAGCGGGAGACATACGCAGTATTTT. Amino acids: CASSYSASGRHTQYF.

On this clone itself: Different DNA sequences within this sample yield the same CDR3. The rearrangement joins TRBV5-6 to TRBJ2-7, with D tentatively TRBD2 (6 bases). Germline V gene data show CDR1 as SGHDT and CDR2 as YYEEEE. V dropped 2 bases and J dropped 7 bases, with 10 bases sitting between them. This CDR3 is built from 12 residues. CDR3 in amino acids: CASSLGAGEQYF. The CDR3 nucleotides read TGTGCCAGCAGCTTAGGGGCGGGGGAGCAGTACTTC. The whole variable domain, filled in from reference TRBV5-6 and TRBJ2-7, reads DAGVTQSPTHLIKTRGQQVTLRCSPKSGHDTVSWYQQALGQGPQFIFQYYEEEERQRGNFPDRFSGHQFPNYSSELNVNALLLGDSALYLCASSLGAGEQYFGPGTRLTVT.

The chain is built from TRBV5-6 and TRBJ2-7; no firm D call. The CDR3 length is 13 residues. The V and J ends lost 0 bases and 3 bases respectively, with 7 bases between them. CDR1 and CDR2 (germline): SGHDT, YYEEEE. The DNA for the CDR3 is TGTGCCAGCAGCTTGGACCGAGACTACGAGCAGTACTTC. It translates to CASSLDRDYEQYF.

The J gene is TRBJ1-2, the V gene TRBV2; maybe TRBD1 (6 bases). The CDR3 is made up of 14 amino acids. Germline V gene sequence: CDR1 SNHLY, CDR2 FYNNEI. Trimming took off 6 bases at V and 3 bases at J, with 14 bases between the two ends. CDR3: CASRVTGSYYGYTF. Written as DNA, the CDR3 is TGTGCCAGCAGGGTGACAGGTTCTTACTATGGCTACACCTTC.

V is TRBV6-1 and J is TRBJ2-7, with D perhaps TRBD2 (6 bases). Trimming removed 7 bases from V and 0 bases from J, with 13 bases in between. CDR1 and CDR2 (germline): MNHNS, SASEGT. The CDR3 contains 14 residues. DNA of the CDR3: TGTGCCAGCACCATTCTGACTAGCTCCTACGAGCAGTACTTC. It codes for CASTILTSSYEQYF.

The CDR3 DNA follows: TGTGCCAGCAGCTTGGTTGATGAGCAGTTCTTC. This codes for CASSLVDEQFF. This chain connects TRBV5-6 to TRBJ2-1, with unresolved D. Germline V gene lookup returns CDR1 SGHDT and CDR2 YYEEEE. The CDR3 is made up of 11 amino acids. With 0 bases removed from V and 8 bases from J, the gap between germline ends came to 3 bases.

The CDR3 nucleotides are TGTGCCAGCAGCGGGGGAAAGAGGTCGGGACCCTACGAGCAGTACTTC. It is translated as CASSGGKRSGPYEQYF. This rearrangement joins TRBV7-9 to TRBJ2-7; D may correspond to TRBD1 or TRBD2 (5 bases each). CDR1 and CDR2 from the germline V gene are SEHNR and FQNEAQ (reference sequence). The CDR3 has 16 residues. V lost 5 bases and J lost 2, with 19 bases in between.

V is TRBV4-1 and J is TRBJ2-3; D perhaps matches TRBD2 (5 bases). The V end lost 4 bases, the J end lost 4 bases, and 12 bases lay between the germline ends. The CDR3 is made up of 14 amino acids. The germline V gene has CDR1 MGHRA and CDR2 YSYEKL. DNA for the CDR3: TGCGCCAGCAGCCCCATCGGGGTGGCAGATACGCAGTATTTT. Its translation is CASSPIGVADTQYF.

The V call is TRBV27, the J call TRBJ2-2; possible D gene TRBD2, 7 bases. CDR1 MNHEY and CDR2 SMNVEV come from the germline V gene (reference sequence). The CDR3 is 13 residues long. The V gene lost 4 bases and the J gene lost 8 bases, with 11 bases spanning the gap. The CDR3: CASSWGGRGELFF. CDR3 bases: TGTGCCAGCAGTTGGGGGGGGCGAGGGGAGCTGTTTTTT.

This chain connects TRBV4-1 to TRBJ2-1, with D possibly TRBD2 on 6 matching bases. V was cut by 2 bases and J by 0 bases, with 14 bases left in between. This CDR3 is 17 amino acids long. CDR1 is MGHRA and CDR2 is YSYEKL in the germline V gene. CDR3 protein: CASSQFSGTDSYNEQFF. CDR3 nucleotides: TGCGCCAGCAGCCAATTTTCCGGGACTGACTCCTACAATGAGCAGTTCTTC.

The sample holds one count of this clone. The V call is TRBV7-8, the J call TRBJ1-5, with D uncertain. V shed 0 bases and J shed 0 bases, with 6 bases lying between them. The CDR3 spans 15 residues. CDR1 is SGHVS, CDR2 FQNEAQ, per germline. In DNA form, the CDR3 reads TGTGCCAGCAGCTTAGCGGGGTTTAGCAATCAGCCCCAGCATTTT. Translated, it gives CASSLAGFSNQPQHF.

This chain joins TRBV2 and TRBJ2-3; D is ambiguous. This CDR3 has 15 residues. CDR1 and CDR2 from the germline V gene are SNHLY and FYNNEI. Trimming removed 5 bases at V and 9 bases at J, with 21 bases between. In DNA form, the CDR3 reads TGTGCCAGCAGTCCCTTAATTTCGGACCGCCGAACGCAGTATTTT. This sequence encodes CASSPLISDRRTQYF.

The V call is TRBV30, the J call TRBJ2-5; a weak D match, TRBD1 (6 bases). The closer fit of TRBJ2-7 to the DNA end suggests the J call may be wrong. This CDR3 is built from 12 residues. Germline V gene lookup returns CDR1 GTSNPN and CDR2 SVGIG (reference sequence). This CDR3 is CAWTLGQHEQYF. CDR3 coding DNA: TGTGCCTGGACCCTCGGACAGCACGAGCAGTACTTC.

In this sample, this clone turned up a few times. The chain combines TRBV5-6 with TRBJ2-7; D is uncertain. CDR1 SGHDT and CDR2 YYEEEE come from the germline V gene. With 0 bases removed from V and 3 bases from J, the gap between germline ends came to 1 base. The CDR3 has 11 residues. The CDR3 sequence: CASSLDYEQYF. CDR3 DNA: TGTGCCAGCAGCTTGGACTACGAGCAGTACTTC.

J is TRBJ2-5 and V is TRBV19; perhaps D is TRBD1 or TRBD2 (5 bases each). The germline V gene encodes CDR1 LNHDA and CDR2 SQIVND (reference sequence). The CDR3 has 14 residues. V shed 3 bases and J shed 4 bases, with 12 bases lying between them. Written as DNA, the CDR3 is TGTGCCAGTAGTATGGGGCTAGGAGGAGAGACCCAGTACTTC. Its translation is CASSMGLGGETQYF.

The rearrangement joins TRBV7-9 to TRBJ2-7; 8 bases fit TRBD2. V was clipped by 2 bases and J by 7 bases; unmatched bases: 16. The CDR3 runs 17 residues. CDR1 and CDR2 (germline): SEHNR, FQNEAQ (reference sequence). CDR3 sequence reads: CASSLSPLGRGDTEQYF. The CDR3 DNA is TGTGCCAGCAGCTTATCCCCCCTTGGGCGGGGGGACACAGAGCAGTACTTC.

On this clone: Other DNA sequences within the sample encode an identical CDR3. The rearrangement joins TRBV7-3 to TRBJ2-6; 8 bases fit TRBD1. This CDR3 region has 17 residues. V was clipped by 2 bases and J by 2 bases; unmatched bases: 5. CDR1 is SGHTA and CDR2 is FQGTGA in the germline V gene. CDR3 DNA sequence: TGTGCCAGCAGCTTAGGCCAGGGGGCGCCTGGGGCCAACGTCCTGACTTTC. The encoded protein is CASSLGQGAPGANVLTF.

This sequence joins TRBV29-1 and TRBJ2-2; 9 bases fit TRBD2. The CDR3 length is 13 residues. After removal of 3 bases from V and 6 bases from J, the junction contained 2 bases not matched to a gene. The germline CDR1 and CDR2 sequences are SQVTM and ANQGSEA. The DNA for the CDR3 is TGCAGCGTTGATCCTAGCGGGGCCGGGGAGCTGTTTTTT. It is translated as CSVDPSGAGELFF.

This clone was observed many times. Other DNA sequences in this specimen translate into the identical CDR3. The chain has TRBV5-1 and TRBJ2-7, with D perhaps TRBD1 (5 bases). The CDR3 runs to 14 residues. Trimming cost V 1 base and J 1 base, with 9 bases left between them. CDR1 SGHRS and CDR2 YFSETQ come from the germline V gene. CDR3 in DNA: TGCGCCAGCAGCTTGTCAACAGGTTCCTACGAGCAGTACTTC. Protein sequence: CASSLSTGSYEQYF.

This chain links TRBV15 with TRBJ1-1; a possible D gene is TRBD1 (6 bases). With 0 bases removed from V and 4 bases from J, the gap between germline ends came to 15 bases. The germline V gene has CDR1 LNHNV and CDR2 YYDKDF (reference sequence). The CDR3 extends over 16 amino acids. The CDR3 is CATSRDRGGGGTEAFF. CDR3 DNA: TGTGCCACCAGCAGAGACCGGGGGGGCGGAGGCACTGAAGCTTTCTTT. The whole variable domain, remainder taken from reference TRBV15 and TRBJ1-1, is DAMVIQNPRYQVTQFGKPVTLSCSQTLNHNVMYWYQQKSSQAPKLLFHYYDKDFNNEADTPDNFQSRRPNTSFCFLDIRSPGLGDTAMYLCATSRDRGGGGTEAFFGQGTRLTVV.

The chain employs TRBV27 and TRBJ1-4; 7 nucleotides align to TRBD1. Germline trimming cut 5 bases from V and 7 bases from J; bases unmatched to any gene: 7. This CDR3 region has 14 residues. The germline CDR1 and CDR2 sequences are MNHEY and SMNVEV (reference sequence). DNA for the CDR3: TGTGCCAGCAGTCAAGGGGGCGCAGGTGAAAAACTGTTTTTT. Translating it yields CASSQGGAGEKLFF. Combining the CDR3 with reference TRBV27 and TRBJ1-4 gives the whole variable domain EAQVTQNPRYLITVTGKKLTVTCSQNMNHEYMSWYRQDPGLGLRQIYYSMNVEVTDKGDVPEGYKVSRKEKRNFPLILESPSPNQTSLYFCASSQGGAGEKLFFGSGTQLSVL.

V gene TRBV4-1 combines with J gene TRBJ1-4, with TRBD1 matching over 7 bases. This CDR3 has 15 residues. Germline loops: CDR1 MGHRA, CDR2 YSYEKL. J was trimmed by 4 bases and V by 4 bases; bases with no gene match: 6. CDR3 region: CASSRSTGFNEKLFF. CDR3 in DNA: TGCGCCAGCAGCCGCTCGACAGGGTTTAATGAAAAACTGTTTTTT.

The chain combines TRBV4-3 with TRBJ2-3; possible D gene TRBD1, 7 bases. The CDR3 is 14 amino acids. Per germline, CDR1 LGHNA and CDR2 YSLEER. Trimming pared 5 bases from V and 1 base from J, leaving 10 bases between. The DNA of the CDR3 is TGCGCCAGCAGCGCGGGGACAGGCACAGATACGCAGTATTTT. Encoded protein: CASSAGTGTDTQYF.

This chain uses TRBV6-5 with TRBJ1-1, with 10 bases aligning to TRBD1. Germline CDR1 and CDR2: MNHEY and SVGAGI. Germline trimming cut 2 bases from V and 1 base from J; bases unmatched to any gene: 1. The CDR3 covers 15 residues. DNA for the CDR3: TGTGCCAGCAGTTACAGGGACAGGGGGAACACTGAAGCTTTCTTT. Translation: CASSYRDRGNTEAFF.

The genes are TRBV7-8 and TRBJ2-7; 10 nucleotides align to TRBD2. Trimming cost V 5 bases and J 4 bases; bases outside gene matches: 11. The CDR3 loop spans 16 amino acids. Germline V gene lookup returns CDR1 SGHVS and CDR2 FQNEAQ. CDR3 nucleotides: TGTGCCAGCAGCCCCCTAGCGGGGGCCCCTGGGTACGAGCAGTACTTC. Its protein is CASSPLAGAPGYEQYF.

The chain joins TRBV7-6 to TRBJ2-3; 10 bases are shared with TRBD1. This CDR3 is 17 amino acids long. Germline assignment: CDR1 SGHVS and CDR2 FNYEAQ. V shed 2 bases, J shed 4 bases, and the junction held 9 bases outside the gene matches. CDR3 nucleotides: TGTGCCAGCAGCTTACGCGCGACAGGGGGCTCAGCAGATACGCAGTATTTT. Its translation is CASSLRATGGSADTQYF.

The chain uses TRBV7-9 and TRBJ2-7, with D unclear. The CDR3 loop spans 14 amino acids. V was pared by 5 bases and J by 0 bases, with 11 bases between. The germline V gene encodes CDR1 SEHNR and CDR2 FQNEAQ (reference sequence). CDR3 sequence: CASSHGSNSYEQYF. The CDR3 DNA is TGTGCCAGCAGCCACGGATCGAACTCCTACGAGCAGTACTTC. The whole variable domain, filled in from reference TRBV7-9 and TRBJ2-7, reads DTGVSQNPRHKITKRGQNVTFRCDPISEHNRLYWYRQTLGQGPEFLTYFQNEAQLEKSRLLSDRFSAERPKGSFSTLEIQRTEQGDSAMYLCASSHGSNSYEQYFGPGTRLTVT.